This T cell receptor (beta chain) derives from a study of identical twins. This CDR3 spans 14 amino acids. CDR1 and CDR2 (germline): MGHDK, SYGVNS. The J segment lost 2 bases and the V segment lost 4 bases, leaving 3 bases of the junction unmatched. This clonotype was counted only a few times. The antigen remains unidentified. General observations from the study: There is a chance that invariant MAIT and iNKT cells partially muddied zero-insertion analyses.

Each CDR3 protein is one row after TCRdb ran MiXCR on the 5' RACE reads. Here the sample spans 250,000 or so distinct CDR3 sequences, around 8.3% being singletons. The same specimen was also included in a second study, on yellow fever vaccine responses in identical twins.

The receptor was derived from a woman aged 18-30 years in good health. The sequencing sample was made of CD8+ T cells sorted from blood. The V gene is TRBV25-1, the J gene TRBJ2-5; 8 bases line up with TRBD2. CDR3 protein: CASSGLALQETQYF. CDR3 coding DNA: TGTGCCAGCAGTGGACTAGCGCTTCAAGAGACCCAGTACTTC.